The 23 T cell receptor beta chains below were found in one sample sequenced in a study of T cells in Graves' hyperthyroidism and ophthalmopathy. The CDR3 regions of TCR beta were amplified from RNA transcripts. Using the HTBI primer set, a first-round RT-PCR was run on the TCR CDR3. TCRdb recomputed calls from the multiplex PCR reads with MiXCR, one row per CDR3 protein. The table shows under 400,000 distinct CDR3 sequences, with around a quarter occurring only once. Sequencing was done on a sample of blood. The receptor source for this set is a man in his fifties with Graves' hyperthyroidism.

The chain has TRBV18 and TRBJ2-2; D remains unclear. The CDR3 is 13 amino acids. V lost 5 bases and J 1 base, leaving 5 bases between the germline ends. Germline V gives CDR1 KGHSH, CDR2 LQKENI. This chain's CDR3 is CASSTVNTGELFF. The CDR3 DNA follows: TGTGCCAGCTCAACAGTGAACACCGGGGAGCTGTTTTTT.

CDR3 nucleotide sequence: TGTGCCAGCAGCTATGTAGGGGCCTCCTACGAGCAGTACTTC. It codes for CASSYVGASYEQYF. The V gene is TRBV5-6, the J gene TRBJ2-7, with D maybe TRBD1 (5 bases). The CDR3 contains 14 residues. Trimming removed 3 bases from V and 0 bases from J, with 10 bases in between. Germline V gene data show CDR1 as SGHDT and CDR2 as YYEEEE.

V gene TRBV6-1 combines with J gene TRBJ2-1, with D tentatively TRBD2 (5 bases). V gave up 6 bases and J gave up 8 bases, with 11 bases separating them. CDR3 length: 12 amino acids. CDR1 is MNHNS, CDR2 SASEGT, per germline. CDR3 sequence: CASRGAVYEQFF. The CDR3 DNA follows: TGTGCCAGCAGGGGAGCGGTCTATGAGCAGTTCTTC.

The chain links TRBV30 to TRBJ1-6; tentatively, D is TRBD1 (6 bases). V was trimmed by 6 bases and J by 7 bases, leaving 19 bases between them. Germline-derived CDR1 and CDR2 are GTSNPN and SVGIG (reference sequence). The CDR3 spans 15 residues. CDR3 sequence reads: CACPPRGAMNSPLHF. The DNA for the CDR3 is TGTGCCTGCCCCCCTCGGGGGGCCATGAATTCACCCCTCCACTTT.

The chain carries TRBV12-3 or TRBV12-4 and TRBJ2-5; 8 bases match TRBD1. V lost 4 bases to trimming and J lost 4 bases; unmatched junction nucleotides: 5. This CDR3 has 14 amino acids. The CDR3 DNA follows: TGTGCCAGCAGTTCAGGACAGGGTCTAGAGACCCAGTACTTC. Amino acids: CASSSGQGLETQYF.

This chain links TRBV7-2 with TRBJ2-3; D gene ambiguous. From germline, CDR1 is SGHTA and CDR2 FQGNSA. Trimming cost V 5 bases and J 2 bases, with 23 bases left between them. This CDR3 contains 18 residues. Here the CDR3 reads CASSPIERSGPSTDTQYF. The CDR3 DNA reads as TGTGCCAGCAGCCCAATTGAAAGAAGTGGACCCTCCACAGATACGCAGTATTTT.

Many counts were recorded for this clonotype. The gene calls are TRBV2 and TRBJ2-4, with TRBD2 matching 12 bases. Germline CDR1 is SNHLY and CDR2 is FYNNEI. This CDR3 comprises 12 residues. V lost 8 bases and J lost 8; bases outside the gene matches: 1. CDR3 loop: CASRLAGDIQYF. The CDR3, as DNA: TGTGCCAGCCGACTAGCGGGAGACATTCAGTACTTC.

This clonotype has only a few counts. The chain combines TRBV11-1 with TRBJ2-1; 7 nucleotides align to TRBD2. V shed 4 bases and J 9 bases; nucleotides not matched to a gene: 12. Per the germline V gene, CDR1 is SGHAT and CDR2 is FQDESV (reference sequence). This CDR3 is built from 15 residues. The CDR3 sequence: CASSYDYREEVEQFF. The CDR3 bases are TGTGCCAGCAGCTACGACTATCGGGAGGAGGTTGAGCAGTTCTTC.

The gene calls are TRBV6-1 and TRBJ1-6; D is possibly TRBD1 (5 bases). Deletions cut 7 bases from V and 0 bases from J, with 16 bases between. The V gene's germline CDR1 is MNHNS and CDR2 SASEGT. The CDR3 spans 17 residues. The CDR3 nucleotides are TGTGCCAGCACGCGGAAGGGGACGGGCTCCTATAATTCACCCCTCCACTTT. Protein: CASTRKGTGSYNSPLHF.

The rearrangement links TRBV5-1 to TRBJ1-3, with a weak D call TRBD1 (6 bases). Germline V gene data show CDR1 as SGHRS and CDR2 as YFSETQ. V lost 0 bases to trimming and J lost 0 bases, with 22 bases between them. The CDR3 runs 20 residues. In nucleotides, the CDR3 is TGCGCCAGCAGCTTGGGCGGGACATCACGCTTCCGAGACTCTGGAAACACCATATATTTT. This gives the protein CASSLGGTSRFRDSGNTIYF.

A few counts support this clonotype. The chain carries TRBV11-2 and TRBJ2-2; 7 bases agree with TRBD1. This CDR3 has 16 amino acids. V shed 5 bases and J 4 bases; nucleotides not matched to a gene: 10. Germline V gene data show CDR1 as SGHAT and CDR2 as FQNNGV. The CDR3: CASSPRGGRVTGELFF. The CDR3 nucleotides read TGTGCCAGCAGCCCCCGAGGGGGCAGAGTCACCGGGGAGCTGTTTTTT.

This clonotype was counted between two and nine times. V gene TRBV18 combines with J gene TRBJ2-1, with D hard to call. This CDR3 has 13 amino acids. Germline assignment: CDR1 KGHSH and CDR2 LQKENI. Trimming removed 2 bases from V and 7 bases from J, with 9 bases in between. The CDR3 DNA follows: TGTGCCAGCTCACCAAGGCTCGATAATGAGCAGTTCTTC. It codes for CASSPRLDNEQFF.

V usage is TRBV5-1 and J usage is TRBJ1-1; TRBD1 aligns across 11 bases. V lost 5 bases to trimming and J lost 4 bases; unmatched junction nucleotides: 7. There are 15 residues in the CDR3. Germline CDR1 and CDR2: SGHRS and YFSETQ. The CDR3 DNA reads TGCGCCAGCAGATCCACCGGGACAGGGGGCACTGAAGCTTTCTTT. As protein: CASRSTGTGGTEAFF.

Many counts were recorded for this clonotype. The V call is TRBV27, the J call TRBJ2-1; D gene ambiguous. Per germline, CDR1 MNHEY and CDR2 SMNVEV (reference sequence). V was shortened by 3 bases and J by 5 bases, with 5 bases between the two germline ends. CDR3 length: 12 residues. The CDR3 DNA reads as TGTGCCAGCAGTTTTCTGAACAATGAGCAGTTCTTC. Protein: CASSFLNNEQFF.

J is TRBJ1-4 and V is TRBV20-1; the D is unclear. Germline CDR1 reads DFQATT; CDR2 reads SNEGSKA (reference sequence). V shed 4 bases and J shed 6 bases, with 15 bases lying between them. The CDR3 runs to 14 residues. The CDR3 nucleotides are TGCAGTGCTACTGTTCGGGGAGATGATGAAAAACTGTTTTTT. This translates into CSATVRGDDEKLFF.

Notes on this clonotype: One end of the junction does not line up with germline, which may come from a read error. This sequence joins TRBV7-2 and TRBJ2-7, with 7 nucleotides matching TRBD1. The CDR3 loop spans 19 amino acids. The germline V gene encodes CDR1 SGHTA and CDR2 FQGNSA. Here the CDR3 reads CASSQTTPSTGTVNYELYF. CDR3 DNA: TGTGCCAGCAGCCAGACGACCCCCAGCACCGGGACAGTAAACTACGAGCTGTACTTC.

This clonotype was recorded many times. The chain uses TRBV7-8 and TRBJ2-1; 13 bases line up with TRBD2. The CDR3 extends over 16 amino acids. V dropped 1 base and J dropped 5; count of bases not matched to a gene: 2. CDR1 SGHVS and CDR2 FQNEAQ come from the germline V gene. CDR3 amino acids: CASSLGLAGGDNEQFF. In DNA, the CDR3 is TGTGCCAGCAGCTTAGGACTAGCGGGAGGAGACAATGAGCAGTTCTTC.

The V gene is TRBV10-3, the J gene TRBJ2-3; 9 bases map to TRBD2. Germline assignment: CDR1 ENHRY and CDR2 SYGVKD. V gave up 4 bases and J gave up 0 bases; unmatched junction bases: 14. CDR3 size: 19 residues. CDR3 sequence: CAISAPAGGPGASTDTQYF. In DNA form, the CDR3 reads TGTGCCATCAGTGCCCCTGCGGGAGGGCCAGGTGCTAGCACAGATACGCAGTATTTT.

The CDR3 DNA reads TGTGCCAGCAGCCGCGGGACTGGTTCAGATACGCAGTATTTT. It yields the protein CASSRGTGSDTQYF. The chain links TRBV7-9 to TRBJ2-3; tentatively, D is TRBD2 (6 bases). Germline assignment: CDR1 SEHNR and CDR2 FQNEAQ (reference sequence). The ends were cut back, 5 bases at V and 4 bases at J, with 13 bases in the middle. This CDR3 is 14 amino acids long.

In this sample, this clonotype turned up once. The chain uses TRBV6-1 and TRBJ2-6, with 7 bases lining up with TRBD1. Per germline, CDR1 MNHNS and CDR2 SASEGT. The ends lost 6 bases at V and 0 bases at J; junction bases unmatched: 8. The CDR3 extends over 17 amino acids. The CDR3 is CASSGTASFSGANVLTF. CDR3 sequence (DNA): TGTGCCAGCAGCGGGACAGCGAGTTTCTCTGGGGCCAACGTCCTGACTTTC.

CDR3 sequence: CASSSGGRLGSYEQYF. The CDR3 coding sequence is TGTGCCAGCAGCTCCGGGGGGAGGTTAGGCTCCTACGAGCAGTACTTC. The V and J genes are TRBV7-8 and TRBJ2-7, with TRBD2 matching 7 bases. The germline gives CDR1 SGHVS, CDR2 FQNEAQ. The V gene end was trimmed by 4 bases and the J gene end by 0 bases; junction bases not matched to a gene: 9. This CDR3 is built from 16 residues.

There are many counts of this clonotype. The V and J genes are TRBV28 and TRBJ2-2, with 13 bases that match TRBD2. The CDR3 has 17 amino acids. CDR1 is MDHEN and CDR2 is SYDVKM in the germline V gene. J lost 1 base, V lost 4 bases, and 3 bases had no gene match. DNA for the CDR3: TGTGCCAGCAGTTCCAGACTAGCGGGAGGGAACACCGGGGAGCTGTTTTTT. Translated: CASSSRLAGGNTGELFF. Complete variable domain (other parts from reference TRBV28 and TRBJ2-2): DVKVTQSSRYLVKRTGEKVFLECVQDMDHENMFWYRQDPGLGLRLIYFSYDVKMKEKGDIPEGYSVSREKKERFSLILESASTNQTSMYLCASSSRLAGGNTGELFFGEGSRLTVL.

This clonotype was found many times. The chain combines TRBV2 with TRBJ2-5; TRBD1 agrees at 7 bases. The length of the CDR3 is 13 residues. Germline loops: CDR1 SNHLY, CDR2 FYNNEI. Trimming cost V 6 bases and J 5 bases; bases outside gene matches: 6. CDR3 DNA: TGTGCCAGCAGCTTGACAGGGTTGGAGACCCAGTACTTC. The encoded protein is CASSLTGLETQYF.